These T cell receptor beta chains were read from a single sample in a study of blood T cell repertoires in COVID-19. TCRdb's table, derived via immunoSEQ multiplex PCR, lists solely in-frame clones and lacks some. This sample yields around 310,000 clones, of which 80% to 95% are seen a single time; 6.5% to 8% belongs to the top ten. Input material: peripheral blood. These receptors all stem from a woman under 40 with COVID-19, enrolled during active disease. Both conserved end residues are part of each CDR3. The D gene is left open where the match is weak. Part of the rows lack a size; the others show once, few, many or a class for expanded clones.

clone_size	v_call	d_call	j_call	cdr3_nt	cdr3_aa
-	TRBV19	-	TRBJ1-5	TGTGCCAGAGATCAGGGAAGCAATCAGCCCCAGCATTTT	CARDQGSNQPQHF
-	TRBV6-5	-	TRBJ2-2	TGTGCCAGCAGACCTGGAGGCGGGGAGCTGTTTTTT	CASRPGGGELFF
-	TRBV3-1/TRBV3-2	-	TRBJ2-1	TGTGCCAGCAGCCAGAGGGCGACCGCGGGGCATGAGCAGTTCTTC	CASSQRATAGHEQFF
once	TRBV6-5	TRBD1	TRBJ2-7	TGTGCCAGCGGGACAGTTTACGAGCAGTACTTC	CASGTVYEQYF
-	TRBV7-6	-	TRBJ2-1	TGTGCCAGCAGCCCTAACCCGGACTCTTACAATGAGCAGTTCTTC	CASSPNPDSYNEQFF
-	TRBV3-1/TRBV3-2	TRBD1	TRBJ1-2	TGTGCCAGCAGCCCCAGCCCGCCTCCCGGGACAGCGTATGGCTACACCTTC	CASSPSPPPGTAYGYTF
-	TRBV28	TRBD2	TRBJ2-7	TGTGCCAGCATTGGCGGGAGGGTAGGCGAGCAGTACTTC	CASIGGRVGEQYF
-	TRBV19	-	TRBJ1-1	TGTGCCAGTAGTCCCAGACAGAGGAACACTGAAGCTTTCTTT	CASSPRQRNTEAFF
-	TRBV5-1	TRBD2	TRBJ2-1	TGCGCCAGCAGCTCTTCGGTCCGCGGGGGAGACAATGAGCAGTTCTTC	CASSSSVRGGDNEQFF
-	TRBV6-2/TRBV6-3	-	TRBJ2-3	TGTGCCAGCAGCCCCTCGACAGGTCGGAGCACAGATACGCAGTATTTT	CASSPSTGRSTDTQYF
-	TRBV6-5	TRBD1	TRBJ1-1	TGTGCCAGCAGTCCTGGGACAGGGGGGACTGAAGCTTTCTTT	CASSPGTGGTEAFF
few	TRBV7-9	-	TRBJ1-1	TGTGCCAGCAGCTTAGGGAACAGGGCCGGTGAAGCTTTCTTT	CASSLGNRAGEAFF
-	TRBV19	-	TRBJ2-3	TGTGCCAGCCGGGACATAAAAGTCACAGATACGCAGTATTTT	CASRDIKVTDTQYF
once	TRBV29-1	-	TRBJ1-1	TGCAGCGCCTCCAGGGGACCTGAAGCTTTCTTT	CSASRGPEAFF
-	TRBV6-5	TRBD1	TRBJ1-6	TGTGCCAGCAGGGGGACAGGGAAGTCACCCCTCCACTTT	CASRGTGKSPLHF
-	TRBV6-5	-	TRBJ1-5	TGTGCCAGCAGTTACGGGCCCAATCAGCCCCAGCATTTT	CASSYGPNQPQHF
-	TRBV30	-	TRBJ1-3	TGTGCCTGGAGTTGGGGGGACACCATATATTTT	CAWSWGDTIYF
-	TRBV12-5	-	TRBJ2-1	TGTGCTAGTGGTTTAGCGTCCCCGGAGTTCTTC	CASGLASPEFF
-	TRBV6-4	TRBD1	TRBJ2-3	TGTGCCAGCAGTGAACAGGGGGCGAGTGATACGCAGTATTTT	CASSEQGASDTQYF